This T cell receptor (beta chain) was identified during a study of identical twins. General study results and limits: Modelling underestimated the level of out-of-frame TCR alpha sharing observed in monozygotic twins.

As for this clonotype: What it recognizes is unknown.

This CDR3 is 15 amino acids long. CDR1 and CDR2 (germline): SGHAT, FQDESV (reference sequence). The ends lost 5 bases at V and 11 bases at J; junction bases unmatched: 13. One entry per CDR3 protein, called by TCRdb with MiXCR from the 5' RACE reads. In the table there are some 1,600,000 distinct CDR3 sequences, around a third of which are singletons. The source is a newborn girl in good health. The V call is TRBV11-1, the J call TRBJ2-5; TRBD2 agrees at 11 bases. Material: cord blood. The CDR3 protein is CASSGRLAGLGEQYF. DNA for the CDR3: TGTGCCAGCAGCGGACGACTAGCGGGACTCGGTGAGCAGTACTTC. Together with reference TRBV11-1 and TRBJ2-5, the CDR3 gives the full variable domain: EAEVAQSPRYKITEKSQAVAFWCDPISGHATLYWYRQILGQGPELLVQFQDESVVDDSQLPKDRFSAERLKGVDSTLKIQPAELGDSAMYLCASSGRLAGLGEQYFGPGTRLLVL.